This T cell receptor (beta chain) was profiled in a study of blood T cell repertoires in COVID-19. Study information: In each case, the material was cDNA or gDNA derived from T cells, B-cell-depleted T cells, or PBMCs.

The CDR3 extends over 12 amino acids. Germline V gene data show CDR1 as MNHEY and CDR2 as SVGEGT. V was shortened by 6 bases and J by 9 bases, with 9 bases between the two germline ends. Under the authors' procedure: Estimation of nucleated cell counts was performed using reference gene primer amplification. Sequencing was performed with immunoSEQ multiplex PCR; in TCRdb, only in-frame clones are kept and a portion is missing. That table furnishes V, J and clone size, whereas the DNA furnished D and trimming. The sample includes fewer than 350,000 clones, around 81% of them seen just once. On this clone itself: This same CDR3 is encoded by further DNA sequences in the sample.

The chain combines TRBV6-2 or TRBV6-3 with TRBJ1-6; possible D gene TRBD1, 5 bases. The sequence derives from a woman between 45 and 60 years old with active or convalescent COVID-19. The specimen was peripheral blood. CDR3 DNA: TGTGCCAGCAGCCTCGGGGGTTCACCCCTCCACTTT. Protein sequence: CASSLGGSPLHF.